What follows are 10 T cell receptor beta chains derived from one specimen sequenced in a study of CD8+ T cells in alopecia areata. cDNA reverse transcribed from extracted RNA served as the sequencing template. Generated by immunoSEQ multiplex PCR, the TCRdb table keeps only in-frame clones and is missing some. There are fewer than 250,000 clones in the sample; around two fifths occur only once, and roughly 2.6% lies in the top ten. Documented treatment: oral pan-JAK inhibitor, 5-10 mg twice daily. The specimen was CD4+ T cells sorted from blood, collected at approximately week 36, from a patient treated with tofacitinib. These receptors all come from a human donor with alopecia areata.

This clone was seen a handful of times. V usage is TRBV27 and J usage is TRBJ2-1, with D perhaps matching TRBD1 (6 bases). CDR1 and CDR2 from the germline V gene are MNHEY and SMNVEV (reference sequence). The CDR3 covers 11 residues. The ends were cut back, 8 bases at V and 8 bases at J, with 10 bases in the middle. The CDR3 DNA reads TGTGCCAGCGCCACAGGGTATGAGCAGTTCTTC. Amino acids: CASATGYEQFF.

J is TRBJ2-2 and V is TRBV6-5; D uncertain. Germline V lookup: CDR1 MNHEY, CDR2 SVGAGI. The CDR3 totals 15 residues. V lost 6 bases and J 8 bases, leaving 19 bases between the germline ends. The CDR3 DNA reads TGTGCCAGCAGAAACCACGAGGACCTGGCTGGGGAGCTGTTTTTT. As protein: CASRNHEDLAGELFF.

Only a few counts were recorded for this clone. The genes are TRBV14 and TRBJ2-2; unclear D gene. Per the germline V gene, CDR1 is SGHDN and CDR2 is FVKESK. CDR3 length equals 14 residues. V was pared by 4 bases and J by 3 bases, with 9 bases between. In nucleotides, the CDR3 is TGTGCCAGCAGCCCTGGGCCCTACACCGGGGAGCTGTTTTTT. Encoded protein: CASSPGPYTGELFF.

This chain links TRBV7-8 with TRBJ2-1; TRBD1 matches at 11 bases. This CDR3 region has 15 residues. V dropped 6 bases and J dropped 4; count of bases not matched to a gene: 5. Germline values: CDR1 SGHVS, CDR2 FQNEAQ. As DNA, the CDR3 is TGTGCCAGCAGAAGGGACAGGGGGGGTTACAATGAGCAGTTCTTC. Translating gives CASRRDRGGYNEQFF.

The chain links TRBV25-1 to TRBJ2-1, with 8 bases that match TRBD2. V dropped 5 bases and J dropped 4; count of bases not matched to a gene: 1. This CDR3 is 13 amino acids long. Germline V CDR1 and CDR2: MGHDK, SYGVNS. The CDR3: CASSTSGYNEQFF. The DNA of the CDR3 is TGTGCCAGCAGTACTAGCGGATACAATGAGCAGTTCTTC.

This clone was seen a handful of times. DNA of the CDR3: TGTGCCAGCAGACCCCAGGGGACGAACACCGGGGAGCTGTTTTTT. Encoded protein: CASRPQGTNTGELFF. The chain uses TRBV6-5 and TRBJ2-2; possibly TRBD1 for D (6 bases). V lost 6 bases to trimming and J lost 0 bases, with 11 bases between them. The CDR3 totals 15 residues. CDR1 is MNHEY and CDR2 is SVGAGI in the germline V gene.

The rearrangement joins TRBV9 to TRBJ2-5, with a weak D call TRBD1 (6 bases). The CDR3 is 13 residues long. Germline V CDR1 and CDR2: SGDLS, YYNGEE. V was pared by 1 base and J by 5 bases, with 9 bases between. The CDR3: CASSVNQGETQYF. For the CDR3, the DNA is TGTGCCAGCAGCGTAAATCAGGGGGAGACCCAGTACTTC.

The genes are TRBV5-1 and TRBJ2-1; TRBD1 agrees at 7 bases. With V trimmed by 0 bases and J by 8 bases, 8 bases remained unmatched. Germline V gene lookup returns CDR1 SGHRS and CDR2 YFSETQ. This CDR3 has 15 residues. CDR3 nucleotides: TGCGCCAGCAGCTTGGAGGACAGGCTGATCGATGAGCAGTTCTTC. The encoded protein is CASSLEDRLIDEQFF.

This chain connects TRBV4-1 to TRBJ2-7; 14 bases line up with TRBD2. Germline trimming cut 3 bases from V and 7 bases from J; bases unmatched to any gene: 8. Looked up from germline, CDR1 is MGHRA and CDR2 is YSYEKL. The CDR3 sequence is 16 residues long. The CDR3 region has the DNA TGCGCCAGCAGCCAGGAGGGACTAGCGGGAGTGAGGGAGCAGTACTTC. Its translation: CASSQEGLAGVREQYF.

The chain combines TRBV6-5 with TRBJ2-5; D may be TRBD1 or TRBD2 (5 bases each). Deletions cut 2 bases from V and 4 bases from J, with 11 bases between. The CDR3 has 14 amino acids. Germline V CDR1 and CDR2: MNHEY, SVGAGI. The CDR3 region has the DNA TGTGCCAGCAGTTACGTGGGGACGTCAGAGACCCAGTACTTC. Translated, it gives CASSYVGTSETQYF.